This TCR beta chain was profiled in a study of cytotoxic CD8 clonotypes in ibrutinib-treated CLL. Overall study: Productive templates per sample averaged approximately 240,000; productive rearrangements, roughly 100,000.

T cells were sequenced at a targeted depth of 1 in 200,000 to 1 in 1 million. Method: immunoSEQ multiplex PCR; TCRdb's copy keeps in-frame clones and lacks some. The top ten clones hold roughly 4.5% of a sample with about 160,000 clones, 84% of them seen once. The sequencing used PBMCs, collected after 24 months of ibrutinib treatment. The TCR comes from a human donor with chronic lymphocytic leukemia.

CDR3 residues: CAYRTGSNQPQHF. The CDR3 nucleotides are TGTGCCTATCGGACAGGTAGCAATCAGCCCCAGCATTTT. The chain is built from TRBV30 and TRBJ1-5; 7 nucleotides agree with TRBD1. The length of the CDR3 is 13 residues. CDR1 and CDR2 (germline): GTSNPN, SVGIG (reference sequence). V trimming: 7 bases; J trimming: 0 bases; junction bases outside the gene matches: 3.